The rows below give T cell receptor beta chains drawn from one sample of a study of siplizumab effects on memory and regulatory T cells. Profiling relied on immunoSEQ multiplex PCR, and the TCRdb table lists in-frame clones only, not all of them. In the table there are tens of thousands of clones, 80% to 95% of which are singletons. Sample: CD8+ T cells sorted from blood. Every receptor here comes from a human donor in good health. Both conserved end residues are part of each CDR3. A D gene is named only where the DNA matches it firmly. The listing skips clone size in some rows; elsewhere it reads once, few, many or a size class.

- | TRBJ1-2 | - | 14 | TRBV27 | TGTGCCAGCAGTCCGAGGTCAGAACACTATGGCTACACCTTC | CASSPRSEHYGYTF
TRBD1 | TRBJ2-7 | - | 14 | TRBV6-5 | TGTGCCAGCAGTTACGGGACAGGGGCATACGAGCAGTACTTC | CASSYGTGAYEQYF
- | TRBJ2-1 | - | 15 | TRBV30 | TGTGCCTGGAGTGTGTGGGGTAGCAGTTACAATGAGCAGTTCTTC | CAWSVWGSSYNEQFF
TRBD1 | TRBJ2-3 | few | 16 | TRBV30 | TGTGCCTGGAGTGTAGCTGGACAGGCCCCCTTAGATACGCAGTATTTT | CAWSVAGQAPLDTQYF
TRBD2 | TRBJ2-1 | - | 17 | TRBV9 | TGTGCCAGCAGCGCCTTATTAGCGGGAGGGCCGCACAATGAGCAGTTCTTC | CASSALLAGGPHNEQFF
- | TRBJ1-2 | - | 13 | TRBV6-1 | TGTGCCAGCAGTGAAGCGGGAGGTTATGGCTACACCTTC | CASSEAGGYGYTF
TRBD2 | TRBJ2-3 | - | 17 | TRBV5-1 | TGCGCCAGCAGCTTGGATGGGCTAGCGGGACCCACAGATACGCAGTATTTT | CASSLDGLAGPTDTQYF
- | TRBJ2-3 | once | 13 | TRBV30 | TGTGCCTGGAGTGCCGACGGGGGTGATACGCAGTATTTT | CAWSADGGDTQYF
- | TRBJ2-2 | - | 15 | TRBV6-5 | TGTGCCAGCAGTTACCTCGCGCAGGTAGACGGGGAGCTGTTTTTT | CASSYLAQVDGELFF
- | TRBJ2-7 | - | 13 | TRBV10-3 | TGTGCCATCAGTGAGGAATTCTCCTACGAGCAGTACTTC | CAISEEFSYEQYF
TRBD2 | TRBJ2-5 | once | 17 | TRBV7-9 | TGTGCCAGCAGTTCGCTGACTAGCGGGAGATACCAAGAGACCCAGTACTTC | CASSSLTSGRYQETQYF
- | TRBJ2-5 | - | 14 | TRBV28 | TGTGCCAGCGGATTACAGAGGAAGGAAGAGACCCAGTACTTC | CASGLQRKEETQYF
TRBD1 | TRBJ2-3 | - | 17 | TRBV9 | TGTGCCAGCAGCGTAGGGGGCAGGGGGCTAGTCACAGATACGCAGTATTTT | CASSVGGRGLVTDTQYF
TRBD2 | TRBJ2-1 | - | 15 | TRBV27 | TGTGCCAGCAGTCCAAGACTAGCGGACTACAATGAGCAGTTCTTC | CASSPRLADYNEQFF
- | TRBJ1-5 | - | 15 | TRBV7-2 | TGTGCCAGCAGCTTAGGGGGGTATAGCAATCAGCCCCAGCATTTT | CASSLGGYSNQPQHF
- | TRBJ1-1 | - | 16 | TRBV19 | TGTGCCAGTAGTATTACGGTGTTACAGGGCCCCTTTGAAGCTTTCTTT | CASSITVLQGPFEAFF
- | TRBJ2-3 | - | 15 | TRBV4-1 | TGCGCCAGCAGCCAAGGCGGCCTAGCGCTGGATACGCAGTATTTT | CASSQGGLALDTQYF
- | TRBJ1-1 | - | 13 | TRBV29-1 | TGCAGCGTTACTCCCGGGACATACGATGAAGCTTTCTTT | CSVTPGTYDEAFF
TRBD2 | TRBJ2-1 | once | 14 | TRBV27 | TGTGCCAGCAGTTTCCGGGGACTAGCGAATGAGCAGTTCTTC | CASSFRGLANEQFF
- | TRBJ2-2 | - | 15 | TRBV5-1 | TGCGCCAGCAGCGACGGGACTCACGGCCCCGGGGAGCTGTTTTTT | CASSDGTHGPGELFF
- | TRBJ2-5 | - | 14 | TRBV7-9 | TGTGCCAGCAGCCCCCCGGAGGGCCGAGAGACCCAGTACTTC | CASSPPEGRETQYF
- | TRBJ1-6 | - | 14 | TRBV28 | TGTGCCAGCAGTTTAGCGGGGGGGGGTTCACCCCTCCACTTT | CASSLAGGGSPLHF
- | TRBJ2-3 | - | 16 | TRBV7-9 | TGTGCCAGCAGCCCGAATCTTGGACCGGGTTGGGGTACGCAGTATTTT | CASSPNLGPGWGTQYF
TRBD1 | TRBJ2-7 | - | 16 | TRBV10-3 | TGTGCCATCAGTGAAACTGCCGGGACAGGGGGCTACGAGCAGTACTTC | CAISETAGTGGYEQYF
TRBD1 | TRBJ2-5 | - | 15 | TRBV9 | TGTGCCAGCAGCGCCTCTACGACAGGGAAAGAGACCCAGTACTTC | CASSASTTGKETQYF
- | TRBJ2-5 | - | 16 | TRBV27 | TGTGCCAGCAGTTCCTCTAGGGGGAGGGAGAGTGAGACCCAGTACTTC | CASSSSRGRESETQYF
TRBD1 | TRBJ1-4 | - | 11 | TRBV7-8 | TGTGCCAGCAGCCAAGACAGGGAACTGTTTTTT | CASSQDRELFF
- | TRBJ1-3 | - | 14 | TRBV27 | TGTGCCAGCAGTTTAACAGGGACTGGAAACACCATATATTTT | CASSLTGTGNTIYF
- | TRBJ2-1 | - | 12 | TRBV5-1 | TGCGCCAGCAGCCTGGATTTCGATGAGCAGTTCTTC | CASSLDFDEQFF
TRBD2 | TRBJ2-3 | once | 14 | TRBV6-5 | TGTGCCACCGGCTCTAGCGGGCCTACAGATACGCAGTATTTT | CATGSSGPTDTQYF
TRBD2 | TRBJ2-1 | few | 16 | TRBV10-2 | TGCGCCAGCACTCAGAGTATCAGCGGGAGAAATAATGAGCAGTTCTTC | CASTQSISGRNNEQFF
- | TRBJ2-7 | - | 15 | TRBV27 | TGTGCCAGCAGTCCCCTTTTGGGGGCTGCCTACGAGCAGTACTTC | CASSPLLGAAYEQYF
- | TRBJ2-3 | - | 16 | TRBV10-1 | TGCGCCAGCAGTGAGTCCTGGGGGCAGATCACAGATACGCAGTATTTT | CASSESWGQITDTQYF
TRBD1 | TRBJ1-1 | - | 15 | TRBV6-5 | TGTGCCAGCAGTTACAGGGACAGGGATGGCACTGAAGCTTTCTTT | CASSYRDRDGTEAFF
TRBD2 | TRBJ2-1 | - | 19 | TRBV4-3 | TGCGCCAGCAGCCAAGATGGACTAGCGGGGTCTAGCTCCTACAATGAGCAGTTCTTC | CASSQDGLAGSSSYNEQFF
TRBD2 | TRBJ2-7 | - | 13 | TRBV28 | TGTGCCAGCCAAGCGGGAGTGGGCTACGAGCAGTACTTC | CASQAGVGYEQYF
TRBD2 | TRBJ2-1 | - | 15 | TRBV7-9 | TGTGCCAGCAGCCCAGCCCTAGCGGGGGCGCCTGAGCAGTTCTTC | CASSPALAGAPEQFF
- | TRBJ2-7 | - | 14 | TRBV11-2 | TGTGCCAGCAGCCCCCCCGGGGGAGCCTACGAGCAGTACTTC | CASSPPGGAYEQYF
- | TRBJ2-7 | - | 13 | TRBV30 | TGTGCCTGGACTATTACAGGGTTGTACGAGCAGTACTTC | CAWTITGLYEQYF
TRBD2 | TRBJ2-7 | - | 14 | TRBV5-5 | TGTGCCAGCAGCTGGGAGGGACTAGCCAAGGAGCAGTACTTC | CASSWEGLAKEQYF
- | TRBJ1-4 | once | 12 | TRBV30 | TGTGCCTGGAGTCCCGAGGGGGAAAAACTGTTTTTT | CAWSPEGEKLFF
TRBD1 | TRBJ2-7 | - | 12 | TRBV30 | TGTGCCTGGGGGACAGCTTCCTACGAGCAGTACTTC | CAWGTASYEQYF
- | TRBJ2-6 | - | 14 | TRBV28 | TGTGCCAGCAGAGAAATTGGTGGGGCCAACGTCCTGACTTTC | CASREIGGANVLTF
- | TRBJ1-2 | - | 14 | TRBV28 | TGTGCCAGCAGTTTAGCCCGGAGCGGCTATGGCTACACCTTC | CASSLARSGYGYTF
TRBD1 | TRBJ1-1 | - | 15 | TRBV19 | TGTGCCAGTAGTATAAGCGGACAGGGGAACACTGAAGCTTTCTTT | CASSISGQGNTEAFF
- | TRBJ1-1 | once | 14 | TRBV19 | TGTGCCAGTAGTATAATGGCGGGGAACACTGAAGCTTTCTTT | CASSIMAGNTEAFF
TRBD2 | TRBJ2-5 | - | 13 | TRBV27 | TGTGCCAGCAGAACTAGCGGGAAAGAGACCCAGTACTTC | CASRTSGKETQYF
TRBD2 | TRBJ2-1 | - | 13 | TRBV30 | TGTGCCTGGGATAGCGGGAGGGGCCTTGAGCAGTTCTTC | CAWDSGRGLEQFF
- | TRBJ2-1 | - | 15 | TRBV9 | TGTGCCAGCAGCGCAGACGGGCAGGGCTACAATGAGCAGTTCTTC | CASSADGQGYNEQFF
TRBD1 | TRBJ1-2 | - | 15 | TRBV7-9 | TGTGCCAGCAGCTTAGGGACAGGGGGTCGCCATGGCTACACCTTC | CASSLGTGGRHGYTF
- | TRBJ2-5 | - | 16 | TRBV4-3 | TGCGCCAGCAGCCAAGATCTCGGCCTAGCATCCGAGACCCAGTACTTC | CASSQDLGLASETQYF
- | TRBJ1-5 | - | 21 | TRBV6-1 | TGTGCCAGCAGTGAAAAAATGAGGGGTACCGCAAGGGGGGGGAGCAATCAGCCCCAGCATTTT | CASSEKMRGTARGGSNQPQHF
- | TRBJ1-4 | - | 15 | TRBV2 | TGTGCCAGCAGTGAAGCGGCAGCAACTAATGAAAAACTGTTTTTT | CASSEAAATNEKLFF
TRBD1 | TRBJ2-3 | - | 17 | TRBV12-5 | TGTGCTAGTGGTTTGGTATATCTGGACAGGGAAAAAGATACGCAGTATTTT | CASGLVYLDREKDTQYF
- | TRBJ1-1 | - | 15 | TRBV6-5 | TGTGCCAGCAGTTACGGACGGCATCTGGACACTGAAGCTTTCTTT | CASSYGRHLDTEAFF
TRBD2 | TRBJ2-1 | - | 11 | TRBV27 | TGTGCCAGCGCCCTAGCGGGAGGCATGTTCTTC | CASALAGGMFF